A single TCR beta chain is shown here with its context. This specimen belongs to a study of blood T cell repertoires in COVID-19. Background on the study: The United States, Italy and Spain provided the acute and convalescent COVID-19 samples. T cells, B-cell-depleted T cells, or PBMCs supplied cDNA or gDNA.

Per the original methods: Estimates of nucleated cell counts were drawn from the amplification of reference gene primers. This table comes from immunoSEQ multiplex PCR, and its TCRdb copy is limited to in-frame clones, with some not included. V and J calls and clone size are as listed in that table; D and trimming were resolved from the DNA. Here the sample spans about 98,000 clones, more than 75% being singletons. CDR3 length: 14 residues. Trimming removed 4 bases from V and 0 bases from J, with 8 bases in between. CDR1 is SGHRS and CDR2 is YFSETQ in the germline V gene. V usage is TRBV5-1 and J usage is TRBJ1-3; the D gene is possibly TRBD1 (5 bases). Sequencing was performed on peripheral blood. The receptor's source is a man aged 50 to 59 with active or convalescent COVID-19. CDR3 amino acids: CASSPTVSGNTIYF. CDR3 nucleotide sequence: TGCGCCAGCAGCCCGACAGTCTCTGGAAACACCATATATTTT.